These T cell receptor beta chains were read from a single sample in a study of cytomegalovirus exposure and HLA in healthy donors. Sequencing used immunoSEQ multiplex PCR; TCRdb keeps in-frame clones, though not all of them. Here the sample spans 160,000 or so clones, roughly 72% being singletons. Source material: PBMCs. Receptor source: a woman in her thirties or forties in good health and CMV-seronegative. Each CDR3 is given with its conserved first and last residue. A D gene is named only where the DNA matches it firmly. Where a row states a size, it is once, few, many or the class of an expanded clone; other rows omit it.

d_gene	v_gene	j_gene	abundance	CDR3nt	CDR3aa
-	TRBV7-2	TRBJ1-1	-	TGTGCCAGCAGCTTACAGGGGCCTGAAGCTTTCTTT	CASSLQGPEAFF
-	TRBV18	TRBJ1-1	-	TGTGCCAGCGAACTACGGGGGGACAACAAAGCTTTCTTT	CASELRGDNKAFF
-	TRBV7-6	TRBJ2-1	-	TGTGCCAGCAGCCCCTCTGATCGGGAGACGTACAATGAGCAGTTCTTC	CASSPSDRETYNEQFF
TRBD2	TRBV28	TRBJ2-7	-	TGTGCCAGCAGCAAAGGGGGACTAGCGGACGAGCAGTACTTC	CASSKGGLADEQYF
-	TRBV9	TRBJ2-7	-	TGTGCCAGCAGCGTTCGGGACTGGGCTTCCGAGCAGTACTTC	CASSVRDWASEQYF
TRBD1	TRBV6-5	TRBJ2-5	-	TGTGCCAGCAGTTATCCGACAGGGGGAGAGACCCAGTACTTC	CASSYPTGGETQYF
TRBD1	TRBV10-1	TRBJ1-5	few	TGCGCCAGCAGTGAACAGGGGACTTATCAGCCCCAGCATTTT	CASSEQGTYQPQHF
TRBD2	TRBV27	TRBJ2-1	-	TGTGCCAGCAAAAGCGGGGCTAACAACAATGAGCAGTTCTTC	CASKSGANNNEQFF
TRBD2	TRBV9	TRBJ2-1	-	TGTGCCAGCAGCGTGCGGGAGCTCAACAATGAGCAGTTCTTC	CASSVRELNNEQFF
-	TRBV5-1	TRBJ2-2	-	TGCGCCAGCAGCTCAGGGTTTTTAACCGGGGAGCTGTTTTTT	CASSSGFLTGELFF
TRBD2	TRBV7-3	TRBJ2-3	-	TGTGCCAGCAGCCCTCGACCGGGGGGGAGCACAGATACGCAGTATTTT	CASSPRPGGSTDTQYF
-	TRBV28	TRBJ1-2	few	TGTGCCAGCAGTTTATCGGGAGGGCGGCCGGGCTACACCTTC	CASSLSGGRPGYTF
TRBD1	TRBV30	TRBJ1-1	-	TGTGCCTGGAGATCAGACAGGGCGAACACTGAAGCTTTCTTT	CAWRSDRANTEAFF
-	TRBV27	TRBJ1-2	few	TGTGCCAGCAGTCCCCTTGGGGAGGGGGTCTATGGCTACACCTTC	CASSPLGEGVYGYTF
-	TRBV11-2	TRBJ1-4	-	TGTGCCAGCAGCTTAGGCACAGGGCAGGATGAAAAACTGTTTTTT	CASSLGTGQDEKLFF
TRBD1	TRBV5-6	TRBJ1-1	-	TGTGCCAGCAGCTTCCTAAAGGACAGGCGGAACACTGAAGCTTTCTTT	CASSFLKDRRNTEAFF
-	TRBV5-1	TRBJ2-3	-	TGCGCCAGCAGCTTGGAGGCGGAGACAGATACGCAGTATTTT	CASSLEAETDTQYF
-	TRBV11-3	TRBJ1-2	-	TGTGCCAGCAGCTTAGACGAGTATGGCTACACCTTC	CASSLDEYGYTF
TRBD1	TRBV30	TRBJ1-1	-	TGTGCCTGGAATCTACAGGGGGCGATTGCTGAAGCTTTCTTT	CAWNLQGAIAEAFF
-	TRBV7-2	TRBJ2-1	-	TGTGCCAGCAGCCTTAGAGGGCAGGGGAGGGATGAGCAGTTCTTC	CASSLRGQGRDEQFF
-	TRBV5-8	TRBJ1-1	-	TGTGCCAGCAGCTTGAGGGGGAACACTGAAGCTTTCTTT	CASSLRGNTEAFF
TRBD1	TRBV5-1	TRBJ1-4	-	TGCGCCAGCAGCTCGACAGGGGATAGGACTAATGAAAAACTGTTTTTT	CASSSTGDRTNEKLFF
-	TRBV27	TRBJ2-1	once	TGTGCCAGCAGCCTCGGGACTGGGGATGTCAATGAGCAGTTCTTC	CASSLGTGDVNEQFF
-	TRBV5-1	TRBJ2-7	-	TGCGCCAGCACGGACATCTCCTACGAGCAGTACTTC	CASTDISYEQYF
-	TRBV19	TRBJ1-1	-	TGTGCCAGTAGAAACTCGGGGGGCACTGAAGCTTTCTTT	CASRNSGGTEAFF
TRBD2	TRBV11-3	TRBJ2-1	few	TGTGCCAGCAGCGCATCCGGGACTAGCGGTAACAATGAGCAGTTCTTC	CASSASGTSGNNEQFF
TRBD2	TRBV5-1	TRBJ2-3	once	TGCGCCAGCAGCATCCCTAGCGGGAGCACAGATACGCAGTATTTT	CASSIPSGSTDTQYF
-	TRBV21-1	TRBJ2-1	-	TGTGCCAGCAGCAAAGGGAGCAGGGCCTACAATGAGCAGTTCTTC	CASSKGSRAYNEQFF
-	TRBV2	TRBJ2-3	-	TGTGCCAGCAGTGAAGCTAAACCAGGGTATGGGGCAGATACGCAGTATTTT	CASSEAKPGYGADTQYF
TRBD1	TRBV30	TRBJ1-2	-	TGTGCCTGGGCAGGGGGGATGTATGGCTACACCTTC	CAWAGGMYGYTF
-	TRBV10-3	TRBJ1-1	-	TGTGCCACCCTATCGCTATTGAACACTGAAGCTTTCTTT	CATLSLLNTEAFF
-	TRBV7-6	TRBJ2-7	-	TGTGCCAGCAGCCCAGGGACACCCTACGAGCAGTACTTC	CASSPGTPYEQYF
TRBD2	TRBV7-6	TRBJ2-5	-	TGTGCCAGCAGCTCCAGACTAGCGGGAGGTGAGGAGACCCAGTACTTC	CASSSRLAGGEETQYF
TRBD2	TRBV23-1	TRBJ2-5	-	TGCGCCAGCAGAACAACCGGACTAGCGGGGGAGACCCAGTACTTC	CASRTTGLAGETQYF
TRBD1	TRBV11-3	TRBJ1-1	-	TGTGCCAGCAGCTCACGGGGGGGGGACAGAGAAGCTTTCTTT	CASSSRGGDREAFF
-	TRBV13	TRBJ2-5	-	TGTGCCAGCAGCTTTGGAGGGAGGATTGGGCAAGAGACCCAGTACTTC	CASSFGGRIGQETQYF
TRBD2	TRBV2	TRBJ2-1	-	TGTGCCAGCTTGAAGCCTAGCGGGAGTTTCAGTGAGCAGTTCTTC	CASLKPSGSFSEQFF
-	TRBV21-1	TRBJ1-3	-	TGTGCCTTCACATCTGGAAACACCATATATTTT	CAFTSGNTIYF
-	TRBV9	TRBJ2-1	-	TGTGCCAGCAGCGAAGGTCCAGGGAATCCCTACAATGAGCAGTTCTTC	CASSEGPGNPYNEQFF
-	TRBV6-5	TRBJ2-7	-	TGTGCCCCCCGCCGATGGGACTCCATCTACGAGCAGTACTTC	CAPRRWDSIYEQYF
TRBD1	TRBV28	TRBJ2-5	-	TGTGCCAGCAGTTTAGGGGGGACAGGGGGAGAAGAGACCCAGTACTTC	CASSLGGTGGEETQYF
-	TRBV7-2	TRBJ2-5	-	TGTGCCAGCAGCTCTCCCCAGGGTTTGGAGACCCAGTACTTC	CASSSPQGLETQYF
-	TRBV29-1	TRBJ2-3	-	TGCAGCGTTGATGGCGGGCGAGGCACAGATACGCAGTATTTT	CSVDGGRGTDTQYF
-	TRBV6-1	TRBJ1-2	-	TGTGCCAGCAGTGAAGCGGGAGGGCAAAGCTATGGCTACACCTTC	CASSEAGGQSYGYTF
-	TRBV7-2	TRBJ2-7	once	TGTGCCAGCAGCTTAGAGGCGGGTAACGAGCAGTACTTC	CASSLEAGNEQYF
TRBD2	TRBV5-1	TRBJ2-2	-	TGCGCCAGCAGCTTGGGTAGCGGGAGAGGGACCGGGGAGCTGTTTTTT	CASSLGSGRGTGELFF
-	TRBV18	TRBJ2-5	-	TGTGCCAGCTCACGATCAGGGATCCAAGAGACCCAGTACTTC	CASSRSGIQETQYF
-	TRBV29-1	TRBJ1-1	-	TGCAGCGTTTCAGGGGTTCGGGACACTGAAGCTTTCTTT	CSVSGVRDTEAFF
-	TRBV11-3	TRBJ2-1	-	TGTGCCAGCAGCTTAGATCCCAAACGGGAAGCGTTCTTC	CASSLDPKREAFF
-	TRBV6-6	TRBJ2-7	-	TGTGCCAGCAGTTCCGAGAATGAGCAGTACTTC	CASSSENEQYF
-	TRBV5-4	TRBJ1-1	-	TGTGCCAGCAGCTTGGCGGCAGGCTTGGGTACTGAAGCTTTCTTT	CASSLAAGLGTEAFF
TRBD1	TRBV7-3	TRBJ2-5	-	TGTGCCAGCAGCACCCGGACAGGGGGTCAAGAGACCCAGTACTTC	CASSTRTGGQETQYF
TRBD2	TRBV7-6	TRBJ2-1	-	TGTGCCAGCAGCTTAGCCAACCCAGGACTAGCGGTTTACAATGAGCAGTTCTTC	CASSLANPGLAVYNEQFF
TRBD1	TRBV2	TRBJ2-1	-	TGTGCCAGCAGTCTTCGGGGGCAGGGGGCATACAATGAGCAGTTCTTC	CASSLRGQGAYNEQFF